This T cell receptor beta chain is drawn from a study of PD-1 blockade in classical Hodgkin lymphoma. As regards this clone: Its matching antigen is unknown.

Sequencing used immunoSEQ multiplex PCR; TCRdb keeps in-frame clones, though not all of them. The sample gives approximately 45,000 clones, around 64% of which show up once; 3.1% is in the top ten. Findings and limits, study-wide: At baseline, newly diagnosed patients reportedly showed less TCR diversity than healthy donors. Before treatment, complete responders showed about the same diversity as newly diagnosed patients.

This CDR3 region has 16 residues. As to time point: cycle 4 day 1 (C4D1), after more than five weeks of nivolumab. Exposure to brentuximab vedotin varied, and each patient had relapsed following autologous stem cell transplantation. The source of this sequence is a human donor with classical Hodgkin lymphoma. The starting material was peripheral blood mononuclear cells (PBMCs), obtained before the fourth cycle of nivolumab. V gene TRBV21-1 combines with J gene TRBJ2-3; the D call TRBD1 from the table was never checked on the DNA. TRBV21-1 is a listed pseudogene. The CDR3 coding sequence is TGTGCCAGCAGCAAAGGCAGGGTATGGCTGGCAGATACGCAGTATTTT. Translated: CASSKGRVWLADTQYF.